One sample yielded the 7 T cell receptor beta chains listed below, sequenced in a study of post-analysis software for immune sequencing data. No antigens are known for them. Regarding the study as a whole: About five TRBV segments occurring more often in patients than controls included TRBV5-6, TRBV5-1 and TRBV20-1.

Unique molecular identifiers were present in the TCR beta cDNA libraries. Via MiXCR, TCRdb re-called the PCR reads, giving one row per CDR3 protein. The sample lists approximately 180,000 distinct CDR3 sequences; 25% to 35% were seen once. Material for sequencing was blood. These TCRs come from a girl between 10 and 17 years old with multiple sclerosis.

This clonotype was seen more than once but under ten times. This chain uses TRBV6-5 with TRBJ2-2; 8 bases map to TRBD1. The CDR3 spans 15 residues. The junction had 6 bases not matched to a gene; V was cut back by 3 bases and J by 6 bases. Germline V gene sequence: CDR1 MNHEY, CDR2 SVGAGI. The CDR3 bases are TGTGCCAGCAGTTATCAAACAGGGGGAGCCGGGGAGCTGTTTTTT. It yields the protein CASSYQTGGAGELFF.

The gene calls are TRBV6-6 and TRBJ2-7, with 7 bases fitting TRBD2. From germline, CDR1 is MNHNY and CDR2 SVGAGI (reference sequence). CDR3 size: 14 residues. With V trimmed by 2 bases and J by 3 bases, 4 bases remained unmatched. CDR3 coding DNA: TGTGCCAGCAGTTACGGCCAGCGGGGCTACGAGCAGTACTTC. Translation gives CASSYGQRGYEQYF.

A few counts support this clonotype. CDR3 residues: CASRPTGELETQYF. Here the CDR3 DNA reads TGCGCCAGCAGACCGACAGGGGAGCTGGAGACCCAGTACTTC. This sequence joins TRBV5-1 and TRBJ2-5, with TRBD1 matching over 8 bases. With V trimmed by 5 bases and J by 5 bases, 8 bases remained unmatched. Germline V lookup: CDR1 SGHRS, CDR2 YFSETQ. The CDR3 has 14 amino acids. Looking up the rest from reference TRBV5-1 and TRBJ2-5 gives the full variable domain: KAGVTQTPRYLIKTRGQQVTLSCSPISGHRSVSWYQQTPGQGLQFLFEYFSETQRNKGNFPGRFSGRQFSNSRSEMNVSTLELGDSALYLCASRPTGELETQYFGPGTRLLVL.

Many counts were recorded for this clonotype. The chain employs TRBV20-1 and TRBJ2-1; 9 bases fit TRBD2. Looked up from germline, CDR1 is DFQATT and CDR2 is SNEGSKA (reference sequence). The CDR3 contains 16 residues. Unmatched junction bases numbered 9, after V lost 5 bases and J lost 1 base. DNA of the CDR3: TGCAGTGCTCACCTTAGCGGGAGTTCGTCCTACAATGAGCAGTTCTTC. This encodes CSAHLSGSSSYNEQFF.

CDR3: CASSQDWGVTEAFF. The DNA for the CDR3 is TGCGCCAGCAGCCAAGATTGGGGTGTCACTGAAGCTTTCTTT. This chain connects TRBV4-1 to TRBJ1-1; D remains ambiguous. The CDR3 totals 14 residues. The germline gives CDR1 MGHRA, CDR2 YSYEKL. Trimming cost V 0 bases and J 4 bases, with 9 bases left between them.

The V and J genes are TRBV29-1 and TRBJ2-3; no clear D. CDR1 and CDR2 (germline): SQVTM, ANQGSEA. The CDR3 is 14 residues long. V lost 4 bases, J lost 5 bases, and 16 bases lay in between. CDR3 amino acids: CSVGRNPPIDTQYF. The CDR3 bases are TGCAGCGTTGGCAGGAACCCACCCATAGATACGCAGTATTTT.

To note about this clonotype: This could be a read error, since a much larger clone is one nucleotide away. V and J are TRBV10-3 and TRBJ2-1; 9 nucleotides line up with TRBD2. The end of the DNA is better explained by TRBJ2-7, so the J call may be wrong. The CDR3 runs to 17 residues. Per the germline V gene, CDR1 is ENHRY and CDR2 is SYGVKD. CDR3 sequence: CAISERGSGSGYNEQYF. The CDR3 nucleotides read TGTGCCATCAGTGAGCGGGGTAGCGGGAGTGGTTACAATGAGCAGTACTTC.